The 4 T cell receptor beta chains in this list originate from one sample, sequenced in a study of Graves' ophthalmopathy and Graves' hyperthyroidism. Investigators amplified TCR beta CDR3 regions from RNA transcripts. After a first-round RT-PCR with HTBI primers, a second-round multiplex PCR was run. Via MiXCR, TCRdb re-called the multiplex PCR reads, giving one row per CDR3 protein. The profile shows some 160,000 distinct CDR3 sequences, 39% of them singletons. The source material was peripheral blood. All receptors derive from a man between 25 and 39 years old with Graves' ophthalmopathy.

This clonotype was seen repeatedly, ten times or more. This chain links TRBV6-2 or TRBV6-3 with TRBJ1-1; TRBD1 matches 8 bases. Germline assignment: CDR1 MNHEY and CDR2 SVGEGT. The CDR3 totals 14 residues. Trimming removed 5 bases from V and 3 bases from J; junction bases left unmatched: 5. The CDR3 reads CASSTLDRDTEAFF. The CDR3, as DNA: TGTGCCAGCAGTACCCTGGACAGGGACACTGAAGCTTTCTTT.

There are many counts of this clonotype. This chain joins TRBV6-5 and TRBJ1-5; TRBD1 might be the D (6 bases). CDR3 size: 16 residues. V was shortened by 0 bases and J by 3 bases, with 12 bases between the two germline ends. The V gene's germline CDR1 is MNHEY and CDR2 SVGAGI. CDR3 coding DNA: TGTGCCAGCAGTTACTCGTCAGGGGCCGACAATCAGCCCCAGCATTTT. Protein product: CASSYSSGADNQPQHF.

This clonotype appeared many times. The gene calls are TRBV5-1 and TRBJ2-2; D remains unclear. The CDR3 is 13 amino acids. V was shortened by 6 bases and J by 1 base, with 7 bases between the two germline ends. Germline values: CDR1 SGHRS, CDR2 YFSETQ. The chain's CDR3 is CASTPMNTGELFF. The CDR3 DNA is TGCGCCAGCACGCCGATGAACACCGGGGAGCTGTTTTTT.

This rearrangement joins TRBV7-2 to TRBJ2-5, with unresolved D. Germline V CDR1 and CDR2: SGHTA, FQGNSA. The CDR3 is made up of 14 amino acids. V lost 2 bases and J lost 5, with 12 bases in between. CDR3 sequence (DNA): TGTGCCAGCAGCTTAAGACCCGGGTGGGAGACCCAGTACTTC. Protein: CASSLRPGWETQYF.